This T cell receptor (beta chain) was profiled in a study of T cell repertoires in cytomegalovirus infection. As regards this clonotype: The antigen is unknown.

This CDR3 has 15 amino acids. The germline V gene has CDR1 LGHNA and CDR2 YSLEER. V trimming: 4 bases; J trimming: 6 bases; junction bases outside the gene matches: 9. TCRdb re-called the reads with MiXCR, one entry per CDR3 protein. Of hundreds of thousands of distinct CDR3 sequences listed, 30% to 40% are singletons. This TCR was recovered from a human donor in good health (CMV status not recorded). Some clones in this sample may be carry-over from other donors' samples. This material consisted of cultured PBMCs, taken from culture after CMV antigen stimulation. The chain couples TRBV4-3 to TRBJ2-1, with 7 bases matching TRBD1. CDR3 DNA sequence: TGCGCCAGCAGCCTAAACAGGGGAAGGAGCAATGAGCAGTTCTTC. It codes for CASSLNRGRSNEQFF.